This T cell receptor (beta chain) appears in the sequencing data of a study of cytomegalovirus exposure and HLA in healthy donors (dated by TCRdb to the late 2010s). In the study overall: The roughly 670 repertoires of the first cohort and the approximately 130 validation repertoires were produced on the same platform, according to a later analysis. The study was designed to test whether signatures of past pathogen exposure could be identified by cataloging public T cell receptors. Along with the approximately 700-subject first cohort, a separate validation cohort of some 130 different subjects was used. High-throughput TCR immunosequencing, statistical association of individual TCRs with disease status, and machine learning were combined to predict cytomegalovirus infection status. Results and caveats for the whole study, not just this receptor: In vitro tests confirmed that a few of the cytomegalovirus-associated TCR beta chains recognize cytomegalovirus antigens. Subsequent analysis determined that TCRs grouped into clusters in the first cohort also showed a tendency toward co-occurrence across the 130 or so validation repertoires, and approximately 93% of cluster scores exceeded 0. Across donors, most TCR sequences were observed very rarely, whereas some public TCRs were present in many individuals. The classifier was reported to diagnose cytomegalovirus status with high specificity and sensitivity in both the original and validation cohorts. The study listed over 150 TCR beta chains as associated with cytomegalovirus. The authors suggested that the approach could potentially be generalized to other disease states and immunological phenotypes. All 110 or so repertoires were used to score co-occurrence in the validation cohort in a later analysis, because that analysis had no HLA typing for the cohort.

V is trimmed back by 2 bases and J by 7 bases, and the junction contains 3 bases that no gene match accounts for. For CDR1 and CDR2, the germline V gene lists KGHSH and LQKENI. The cysteine opens and the phenylalanine closes a CDR3 of 14 amino acids. CDR3 DNA is the only sequence kept; it has 42 bases, read in frame from the first base. Receptors were amplified or captured by the immunoSEQ multiplex PCR assay. On the authors' methods: To diagnose cytomegalovirus status from the catalog of TCR beta chain sequences, a statistical classification framework was built. TCRdb limited this immuneACCESS table to in-frame rearrangements with V and J called. A share of clones is missing; checked studies link under half to unresolved V genes, and the rest is unexplained. V, J and clone size are those of that table, while D and trimming were read from the DNA. This sample is represented by 80,000 to 100,000 clones; roughly 90% of them were singletons. The ten most abundant clones make up approximately 2% of the sample.

The donors belonged to the validation cohort of about 130 subjects, which was separate from the roughly 670-subject first cohort. Points on this clone: The antigen it binds to is not known. Per-base quality was not reported, and no clone a single base away is much larger than it.

This receptor was taken from a man aged 30 to 45 in good health and CMV-seronegative. The chain is assembled from TRBV18 and TRBJ1-2; a stretch of 11 junction bases matches TRBD1. What was sequenced was PBMCs. Here the CDR3 is given as CASSPEGQGVGYTF. At the DNA level, the sequence is TGTGCCAGCTCACCAGAGGGACAGGGGGTTGGCTACACCTTC.